Listed below are T cell receptor beta chains from one sample, sequenced in a study of cytomegalovirus exposure and HLA in healthy donors. Repertoires were generated with immunoSEQ multiplex PCR, while TCRdb's copy carries only in-frame clones and drops some. The sample lists 200,000 to 250,000 clones, 83% seen once, with just over 1.4% in the top ten. The sample was PBMCs. These receptors all stem from a girl aged 5-17 years in good health and CMV-seronegative. The CDR3 runs from the conserved cysteine through the conserved F or W. Each record gives: CDR3 DNA, CDR3 protein, V gene, D gene, CDR3 length, clone size, J gene. D genes are given only for firm matches. Not all rows give a size; the values are once, few, many and, for expanded clones, a class.

CDR3 DNA: TGCGCCAGCAGCCAAGTTGCGTCAGGAGAAGCTTTCTTT; CDR3 protein: CASSQVASGEAFF; V gene: TRBV4-1; D gene: .; CDR3 length: 13; clone size: .; J gene: TRBJ1-1
CDR3 DNA: TGTGCCAGCAGCCAAGGACCGAAGGGACTAGCGGGGGTCTCCACCCCCGGGGAGCTGTTTTTT; CDR3 protein: CASSQGPKGLAGVSTPGELFF; V gene: TRBV4-2; D gene: TRBD2; CDR3 length: 21; clone size: .; J gene: TRBJ2-2
CDR3 DNA: TGTGCCAGCAGCTCAGGGACAGGGGGCAACTATGGCTACACCTTC; CDR3 protein: CASSSGTGGNYGYTF; V gene: TRBV9; D gene: TRBD1; CDR3 length: 15; clone size: .; J gene: TRBJ1-2
CDR3 DNA: TGTGCCAGCAGTTACGAGGGGGGGGATACGCAGTATTTT; CDR3 protein: CASSYEGGDTQYF; V gene: TRBV6-5; D gene: .; CDR3 length: 13; clone size: .; J gene: TRBJ2-3
CDR3 DNA: TGTGCCAGCAGCTTACGGGGGGGAGAGACCCAGTACTTC; CDR3 protein: CASSLRGGETQYF; V gene: TRBV11-3; D gene: TRBD2; CDR3 length: 13; clone size: .; J gene: TRBJ2-5
CDR3 DNA: TGTGCCAGCAGCCGAAGGGGCTCTTCGGTAGATACGCAGTATTTT; CDR3 protein: CASSRRGSSVDTQYF; V gene: TRBV7-9; D gene: .; CDR3 length: 15; clone size: .; J gene: TRBJ2-3
CDR3 DNA: TGTGCCAGTAGTATAGTCCATGAAGCGAGGGAGCAGTACTTC; CDR3 protein: CASSIVHEAREQYF; V gene: TRBV19; D gene: .; CDR3 length: 14; clone size: .; J gene: TRBJ2-7
CDR3 DNA: TGTGCCAGCAGTGGGGTCGGGGGGGATCAGCCCCAGCATTTT; CDR3 protein: CASSGVGGDQPQHF; V gene: TRBV2; D gene: .; CDR3 length: 14; clone size: .; J gene: TRBJ1-5
CDR3 DNA: TGTGCCAGCAGCCTGCGAGTGGACACTGAAGCTTTCTTT; CDR3 protein: CASSLRVDTEAFF; V gene: TRBV28; D gene: .; CDR3 length: 13; clone size: .; J gene: TRBJ1-1
CDR3 DNA: TGTGCCCAAGGAACCAGGGGGCAACGGGGCCGTATCCCGTCTGAAGCTTTCTTT; CDR3 protein: CAQGTRGQRGRIPSEAFF; V gene: TRBV19; D gene: TRBD1; CDR3 length: 18; clone size: .; J gene: TRBJ1-1
CDR3 DNA: TGTGCCAGCAGTGGGACAGGGCAAAGGTTTTCCTACGAGCAGTACTTC; CDR3 protein: CASSGTGQRFSYEQYF; V gene: TRBV6-1; D gene: TRBD1; CDR3 length: 16; clone size: few; J gene: TRBJ2-7
CDR3 DNA: TGTGCCAGCAGTCTAGCGGGGATTTCATATACGCAGTATTTT; CDR3 protein: CASSLAGISYTQYF; V gene: TRBV27; D gene: TRBD2; CDR3 length: 14; clone size: .; J gene: TRBJ2-3
CDR3 DNA: TGTGCCAGCAGTGAATTAGGGGAATATGGCTACACCTTC; CDR3 protein: CASSELGEYGYTF; V gene: TRBV25-1; D gene: .; CDR3 length: 13; clone size: .; J gene: TRBJ1-2
CDR3 DNA: TGTGCCAGCAGTTACTCCGAAACTAGCGGGATCTACGAGCAGTACTTC; CDR3 protein: CASSYSETSGIYEQYF; V gene: TRBV6-6; D gene: TRBD2; CDR3 length: 16; clone size: .; J gene: TRBJ2-7
CDR3 DNA: TGTGCCAGCAGCCCCCGACTGATGGCTAAAAACATTCAGTACTTC; CDR3 protein: CASSPRLMAKNIQYF; V gene: TRBV7-9; D gene: .; CDR3 length: 15; clone size: .; J gene: TRBJ2-4
CDR3 DNA: TGTGCCAGTAGTATAGGCGGGTTGAACACTGAAGCTTTCTTT; CDR3 protein: CASSIGGLNTEAFF; V gene: TRBV19; D gene: .; CDR3 length: 14; clone size: few; J gene: TRBJ1-1
CDR3 DNA: TGTGCCAGCAGCTTAAACGGACAGGGCAATCAGCCCCAGCATTTT; CDR3 protein: CASSLNGQGNQPQHF; V gene: TRBV11-2; D gene: TRBD1; CDR3 length: 15; clone size: .; J gene: TRBJ1-5
CDR3 DNA: TGTGCCAGCAGGCCTCAAGCGGACAGTAATCAGCCCCAGCATTTT; CDR3 protein: CASRPQADSNQPQHF; V gene: TRBV7-2; D gene: .; CDR3 length: 15; clone size: .; J gene: TRBJ1-5
CDR3 DNA: TGTGCCAGCAGCTTGGATCAGGGGGTTCTGTACGAGCAGTACTTC; CDR3 protein: CASSLDQGVLYEQYF; V gene: TRBV5-4; D gene: TRBD1; CDR3 length: 15; clone size: few; J gene: TRBJ2-7
CDR3 DNA: TGTGCCAGCAGTTGGACTCGCCTCACAGATACGCAGTATTTT; CDR3 protein: CASSWTRLTDTQYF; V gene: TRBV2; D gene: .; CDR3 length: 14; clone size: .; J gene: TRBJ2-3
CDR3 DNA: TGCAGCGTTGATCCGGGAGTCGCGGGGACCCAGTACTTC; CDR3 protein: CSVDPGVAGTQYF; V gene: TRBV29-1; D gene: .; CDR3 length: 13; clone size: .; J gene: TRBJ2-5
CDR3 DNA: TGTGCCTGGAGTTTGACAGGCCTGGAGTGGGAAAAACTGTTTTTT; CDR3 protein: CAWSLTGLEWEKLFF; V gene: TRBV30; D gene: .; CDR3 length: 15; clone size: .; J gene: TRBJ1-4
CDR3 DNA: TGTGCCAGCAGTTTTTCCCCCGACAGCTATGGCTACACCTTC; CDR3 protein: CASSFSPDSYGYTF; V gene: TRBV28; D gene: .; CDR3 length: 14; clone size: .; J gene: TRBJ1-2
CDR3 DNA: TGTGCCAGTAGTATCGTCGGCAGGGTGAACACTGAAGCTTTCTTT; CDR3 protein: CASSIVGRVNTEAFF; V gene: TRBV19; D gene: .; CDR3 length: 15; clone size: few; J gene: TRBJ1-1
CDR3 DNA: TGCGCCAGCAGCTTGGATGCCAGGGCTTATTCCACTGAAGCTTTCTTT; CDR3 protein: CASSLDARAYSTEAFF; V gene: TRBV5-1; D gene: .; CDR3 length: 16; clone size: .; J gene: TRBJ1-1
CDR3 DNA: TGTGCCAGCAGCTTGGGGCAGGTGGCTAATGAAAAACTGTTTTTT; CDR3 protein: CASSLGQVANEKLFF; V gene: TRBV5-5; D gene: .; CDR3 length: 15; clone size: few; J gene: TRBJ1-4
CDR3 DNA: TGTGCCAGCAGTTTGACAGGGGCCCACCGGTCTAACTATGGCTACACCTTC; CDR3 protein: CASSLTGAHRSNYGYTF; V gene: TRBV27; D gene: TRBD1; CDR3 length: 17; clone size: .; J gene: TRBJ1-2
CDR3 DNA: TGTGCCAGCAGCGTTCAGGGCCCTCTCAACAATGAGCAGTTCTTC; CDR3 protein: CASSVQGPLNNEQFF; V gene: TRBV2; D gene: .; CDR3 length: 15; clone size: .; J gene: TRBJ2-1
CDR3 DNA: TGTGCCAGCAGCCATCAACAGGGCCCGGACTACACCTTC; CDR3 protein: CASSHQQGPDYTF; V gene: TRBV5-4; D gene: .; CDR3 length: 13; clone size: .; J gene: TRBJ1-2
CDR3 DNA: TGCGCCAGCGGAAATGGAGGGACTGGACAGGGGACCTACGAGCAGTACTTC; CDR3 protein: CASGNGGTGQGTYEQYF; V gene: TRBV5-1; D gene: TRBD1; CDR3 length: 17; clone size: .; J gene: TRBJ2-7